The clone carrying this T cell receptor beta chain has a count of ten or more. The data were taken from a study of low-dose radiotherapy and immunotherapy resistance in tumors. Study context: Each fraction given to Cohort 2 every two weeks delivered 1 Gy, and the total reached 13 Gy over 26 weeks. Nivolumab was given to patients as a 240 mg flat dose every two weeks, and ipilimumab at 1 mg/kg every six weeks. Both were delivered intravenously.

TRAV- and TRBV-specific primers primed first-strand cDNA, covering alpha and beta chains. TCR amplification involved 20 to 25 PCR cycles with a constant-region primer and V-primer adapter. TCRdb independently ran MiXCR on the reads; one entry per CDR3 protein. This sample has 35,000 to 50,000 distinct CDR3 sequences; 31% occur once, and the top ten carry 3.5% to 4%. Trimming removed 0 bases at V and 2 bases at J, with 8 bases between. This CDR3 is built from 15 residues. CDR1 and CDR2 from the germline V gene are SGHNT and YENEEA. Sample time point: before trial treatment. The rearrangement links TRBV11-3 to TRBJ2-1, with D hard to call. This clonotype was obtained from a male donor with gallbladder cancer. Sequencing used PBMCs, obtained before treatment. The CDR3 nucleotides are TGTGCCAGCAGCTTAGAAGCACTACCCTACAATGAGCAGTTCTTC. It translates to CASSLEALPYNEQFF.